Listed below are T cell receptor beta chains from one sample, sequenced in a study of early T cells in non-severe SARS-CoV-2 infection. TCRdb re-derived calls from the 5' RACE reads in MiXCR, one entry per CDR3 protein. The profile shows about 36,000 distinct CDR3 sequences, 6% to 8% of them singletons. The input for sequencing was whole blood, taken at baseline. The receptors derive from an adult who was a healthcare worker with PCR-confirmed SARS-CoV-2 infection or an uninfected control (not recorded which). Each CDR3 is given without its conserved first and last residue.

V gene: TRBV25-1
CDR3 protein: ATKGEGYNEQF

V gene: TRBV20-1
CDR3 protein: SAPPGTSVREQY

V gene: TRBV7-6
CDR3 protein: ASSLASVGDSPLH

V gene: TRBV5-1
CDR3 protein: ASSLVAGGPTDTQY

V gene: TRBV6-1
CDR3 protein: ANGPYHTGELF

V gene: TRBV24-1
CDR3 protein: ATSDFGLPYNEQF

V gene: TRBV7-9
CDR3 protein: ASSLTSSSREQY

V gene: TRBV14
CDR3 protein: ASSQDLAGAEQY

V gene: TRBV20-1
CDR3 protein: SASDPGQGDAF

V gene: TRBV10-2
CDR3 protein: ASSQTDKETQY

V gene: TRBV7-2
CDR3 protein: ASSLRGLGTEAF

V gene: TRBV28
CDR3 protein: ASSFSRRGQETQY

V gene: TRBV11-2
CDR3 protein: ASSLGAGTPSETQY

V gene: TRBV19
CDR3 protein: ASSISHWSEQF

V gene: TRBV11-3
CDR3 protein: ASSLGGTGHAGEAF

V gene: TRBV6-5
CDR3 protein: ASSLRTGDEKLF

V gene: TRBV20-1
CDR3 protein: SAHRGLNEQY

V gene: TRBV29-1
CDR3 protein: SVAGSGANVLT

V gene: TRBV10-1
CDR3 protein: ASSDQGLNTEAF

V gene: TRBV10-3
CDR3 protein: AIRGDRGDYEQY

V gene: TRBV4-2
CDR3 protein: ASSQEEGDGNSPLH

V gene: TRBV18
CDR3 protein: ASSATGVSGRIANTGELF

V gene: TRBV20-1
CDR3 protein: SARRLAGGGLTTDTQY

V gene: TRBV2
CDR3 protein: ASNRQAEGRAF

V gene: TRBV20-1
CDR3 protein: SASQGPGYGYT

V gene: TRBV20-1
CDR3 protein: SATPHYEQF

V gene: TRBV28
CDR3 protein: ASTIPGSSSPNEQF

V gene: TRBV6-2/TRBV6-3
CDR3 protein: ASSHHEQF

V gene: TRBV6-1
CDR3 protein: ASIVDYGYT

V gene: TRBV12-3/TRBV12-4
CDR3 protein: ASSIGASGPYEQY

V gene: TRBV10-3
CDR3 protein: AISEYGATSGYEQY

V gene: TRBV27
CDR3 protein: ASSSLESSYEQY

V gene: TRBV15
CDR3 protein: ATSRLGGSYNEQF

V gene: TRBV14
CDR3 protein: ASSPLVAGSDEQF

V gene: TRBV29-1
CDR3 protein: SGRTEYGYT

V gene: TRBV6-5
CDR3 protein: ASRDSDGTYEQY

V gene: TRBV2
CDR3 protein: ASREDFNTEAF

V gene: TRBV19
CDR3 protein: ASSIEQGAGIQY

V gene: TRBV30
CDR3 protein: AWSIKSTGERGYT

V gene: TRBV15
CDR3 protein: ATSIGFTYEQY

V gene: TRBV4-1
CDR3 protein: ASSLLSTAGTRIYEQY

V gene: TRBV3-1
CDR3 protein: ASSLRGFTDTQY

V gene: TRBV12-3/TRBV12-4
CDR3 protein: ASSPRRSSYNSPLH

V gene: TRBV5-6
CDR3 protein: ANSLASTGTLTQY

V gene: TRBV28
CDR3 protein: ASSGTPGRSYT

V gene: TRBV7-9
CDR3 protein: ASSLAPGTGVEEQY

V gene: TRBV30
CDR3 protein: AWRRPGTAYNEQF

V gene: TRBV2
CDR3 protein: ASSPSGRARETQY

V gene: TRBV4-3
CDR3 protein: ASSLRLSPGLGVETQY

V gene: TRBV7-2
CDR3 protein: ASSSRGVLDTQY

V gene: TRBV12-3/TRBV12-4
CDR3 protein: ASSQGQGYTGELF

V gene: TRBV4-1
CDR3 protein: ASSQMGLAGAWETQY

V gene: TRBV9
CDR3 protein: ASSAGTGGAGGYT

V gene: TRBV10-2
CDR3 protein: ATSTGQMAEQY

V gene: TRBV20-1
CDR3 protein: SARVPSGTDTQY

V gene: TRBV11-3
CDR3 protein: ASSPRGGSYEQY